This T cell receptor beta chain comes out of a study of shared clonotypes between healthy human individuals. In its sample, this clone was seen a few times. Antigen specificity is unknown. General study points: With few donors, the genetic and exposure-history diversity represented was limited.

CDR1 MDHEN and CDR2 SYDVKM come from the germline V gene. The CDR3 spans 14 residues. Deletions cut 5 bases from V and 2 bases from J, with 12 bases between. Several immunoSEQ 96-well plates shared each subset's DNA, each plate a replicate. Authors' processing steps: From ImmunoSEQ came sequences covering only the junction and carrying no quality scores, so filtering differed. The assay was immunoSEQ multiplex PCR, and TCRdb's table has in-frame clones only and misses some. V, J and clone size are those of that table, while D and trimming were read from the DNA. The sample lists about half a million clones, about 78% occurring once.

This chain connects TRBV28 to TRBJ2-5, with D perhaps TRBD1 or TRBD2 (5 bases each). The sample consisted of PBMCs. The receptor was derived from a woman in her 40s in good health. Some clones in this sample may be carry-over from other donors' samples. The CDR3 DNA sequence: TGTGCCAGCAGTACCTATGGGGGTCAAGAGACCCAGTACTTC. Encoded protein: CASSTYGGQETQYF.